The 8 T cell receptor beta chains presented below share a single source sample, sequenced in a study of blood T cell repertoires in COVID-19. Sequencing was performed with immunoSEQ multiplex PCR; in TCRdb, only in-frame clones are kept and a portion is missing. The profile shows fewer than 350,000 clones, approximately 92% of them singletons. The sample comprised peripheral blood. The source is a woman younger than 45 with COVID-19, enrolled during active disease.

V and J are TRBV15 and TRBJ1-4; D remains unclear. CDR3 length equals 13 residues. CDR1 and CDR2 (germline): LNHNV, YYDKDF (reference sequence). V was trimmed by 0 bases and J by 7 bases, leaving 6 bases between them. CDR3 nucleotide sequence: TGTGCCACCAGCAGAGAGGAGGGTGAAAAACTGTTTTTT. It is translated as CATSREEGEKLFF.

The chain is built from TRBV9 and TRBJ1-4; 8 bases are shared with TRBD1. The trim removed 0 bases at V and 3 bases at J, leaving 10 bases unmatched. Germline loops: CDR1 SGDLS, CDR2 YYNGEE. This CDR3 spans 18 amino acids. CDR3 sequence (DNA): TGTGCCAGCAGCGTAGGAAGACGACAGGGGCAGGCTAATGAAAAACTGTTTTTT. This sequence encodes CASSVGRRQGQANEKLFF.

The J gene is TRBJ1-2, the V gene TRBV25-1; a possible D gene is TRBD1 (6 bases). V lost 6 bases to trimming and J lost 0 bases, with 11 bases between them. Germline V lookup: CDR1 MGHDK, CDR2 SYGVNS. The CDR3 contains 14 residues. CDR3 amino acids: CASRAGGSNYGYTF. The CDR3, as DNA: TGTGCCAGCAGGGCGGGGGGCTCTAACTATGGCTACACCTTC.

The gene calls are TRBV11-2 and TRBJ2-7, with TRBD1 matching 7 bases. The germline gives CDR1 SGHAT, CDR2 FQNNGV. The ends lost 0 bases at V and 6 bases at J; junction bases unmatched: 2. This CDR3 spans 13 amino acids. CDR3 DNA sequence: TGTGCCAGCAGCTTAGAGCGGACAGGCGAGCAGTACTTC. The encoded protein is CASSLERTGEQYF.

V gene TRBV7-9 combines with J gene TRBJ2-7, with D possibly being TRBD1 (5 bases). V was cut by 1 base and J by 5 bases, with 12 bases left in between. CDR3 size: 14 residues. Germline V lookup: CDR1 SEHNR, CDR2 FQNEAQ (reference sequence). The CDR3 spells CASSLGPGWDEQYF. CDR3 sequence (DNA): TGTGCCAGCAGCTTAGGTCCAGGGTGGGACGAGCAGTACTTC. Looking up the rest from reference TRBV7-9 and TRBJ2-7 gives the full variable domain: DTGVSQNPRHKITKRGQNVTFRCDPISEHNRLYWYRQTLGQGPEFLTYFQNEAQLEKSRLLSDRFSAERPKGSFSTLEIQRTEQGDSAMYLCASSLGPGWDEQYFGPGTRLTVT.

The chain uses TRBV7-3 and TRBJ2-2; 10 bases are shared with TRBD1. V was pared by 5 bases and J by 6 bases, with 3 bases of the junction left unmatched. Germline V gives CDR1 SGHTA, CDR2 FQGTGA. CDR3 size: 14 residues. In nucleotides, the CDR3 is TGTGCCAGCAGCGTCGGACAGGGGGCCGGGGAGCTGTTTTTT. Translated, it gives CASSVGQGAGELFF.

The chain couples TRBV10-3 to TRBJ2-7, with 8 bases aligning to TRBD2. Trimming at V came to 11 bases and at J to 1 base, leaving 16 bases not matched to a gene. CDR1 is ENHRY and CDR2 is SYGVKD in the germline V gene. The CDR3 sequence is 16 residues long. CDR3 in amino acids: CAAAGGRPRSSYEQYF. The CDR3 bases are TGTGCCGCCGCGGGGGGACGGCCCAGGTCTTCCTACGAGCAGTACTTC.

The genes are TRBV27 and TRBJ1-5; TRBD1 agrees at 10 bases. The CDR3 is made up of 16 amino acids. J gave up 6 bases and V 5 bases, and 10 bases lay outside the gene matches. Germline CDR1 MNHEY, CDR2 SMNVEV (reference sequence). The CDR3 nucleotides read TGTGCCAGCAGTATACTCTGGACAGGGGGGAGTCAGCCCCAGCATTTT. It codes for CASSILWTGGSQPQHF.